The clone carrying this T cell receptor beta chain was picked up a small number of times. The record originates from a study of human T cells and chemical hapten exposure. On the study more broadly: Diphenylcyclopropenone was applied weekly to patients' scalps across the roughly 23-week study. Chiefly women, the patients showed alopecia areata, totalis or universalis.

Noted time point: patch test 2, 6 weeks after DPC sensitization. Treatment of the sample: therapeutic diphenylcyclopropenone sensitization with weekly scalp DPC. Each patch test followed a blood draw. The V and J ends lost 1 base and 1 base respectively, with 15 bases between them. Germline assignment: CDR1 SGHTA and CDR2 FQGNSA. This CDR3 comprises 17 residues. A single record per CDR3 protein comes from TCRdb applying MiXCR to the RACE reads. The sample shows about 40,000 distinct CDR3 sequences, 3.3% of them seen only once. Source: whole blood, taken in connection with sensitization to the hapten diphenylcyclopropenone (DPC). The V gene is TRBV7-2, the J gene TRBJ2-3, with a weak D call TRBD2 (6 bases). The TCR was taken from a man aged 35-49 years with alopecia areata. Some clones in this sample may be carry-over from other donors' samples. The CDR3 protein is CASSLVGRGGRTDTQYF. CDR3 nucleotide sequence: TGTGCCAGCAGCTTAGTCGGCAGAGGAGGGCGCACAGATACGCAGTATTTT. Drawing the rest from reference TRBV7-2 and TRBJ2-3, the complete variable domain is GAGVSQSPSNKVTEKGKDVELRCDPISGHTALYWYRQSLGQGLEFLIYFQGNSAPDKSGLPSDRFSAERTGGSVSTLTIQRTQQEDSAVYLCASSLVGRGGRTDTQYFGPGTRLTVL.